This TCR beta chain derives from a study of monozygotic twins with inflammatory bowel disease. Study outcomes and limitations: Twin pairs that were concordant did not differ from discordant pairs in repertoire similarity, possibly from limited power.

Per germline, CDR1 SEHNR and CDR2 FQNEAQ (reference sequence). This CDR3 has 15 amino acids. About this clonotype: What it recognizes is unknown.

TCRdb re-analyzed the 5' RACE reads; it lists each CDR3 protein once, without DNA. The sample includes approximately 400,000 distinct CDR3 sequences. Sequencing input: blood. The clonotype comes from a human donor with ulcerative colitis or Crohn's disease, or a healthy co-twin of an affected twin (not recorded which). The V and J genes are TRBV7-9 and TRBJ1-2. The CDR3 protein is CASSLEVSGHYGYTF. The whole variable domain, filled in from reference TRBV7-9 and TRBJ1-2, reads DTGVSQNPRHKITKRGQNVTFRCDPISEHNRLYWYRQTLGQGPEFLTYFQNEAQLEKSRLLSDRFSAERPKGSFSTLEIQRTEQGDSAMYLCASSLEVSGHYGYTFGSGTRLTVV.